This T cell receptor (beta chain) was sequenced for a study of T cells in Graves' hyperthyroidism and ophthalmopathy. Authors of the study amplified TCR beta CDR3 regions from RNA transcripts. TCR CDR3 underwent first-round RT-PCR with the HTBI primer set. TCRdb recomputed calls from the multiplex PCR reads with MiXCR, one row per CDR3 protein. The data contain about 600,000 distinct CDR3 sequences, about 16% of them seen just once; the ten biggest clones take up roughly 3.5%. As for this clonotype: Its antigen is still unknown.

Study results and caveats: Blood also showed most of the thyroid clonotypes that were expanded above 0.001.

CDR3 length: 14 residues. Germline CDR1 is MNHEY and CDR2 is SVGEGT. V lost 2 bases and J lost 0, with 7 bases in between. Sequencing used blood. This chain connects TRBV6-2 or TRBV6-3 to TRBJ1-1; tentatively, D is TRBD1 (5 bases). The origin of this receptor is a middle-aged woman with Graves' ophthalmopathy. This CDR3 is CASSYDSLNTEAFF. CDR3 nucleotide sequence: TGTGCCAGCAGTTACGACAGCCTGAACACTGAAGCTTTCTTT.